The 28 T cell receptor beta chains reported below all come from one sample, sequenced in a study of blood T cell repertoires in COVID-19. TCRdb's table, derived via immunoSEQ multiplex PCR, lists solely in-frame clones and lacks some. The data contain about 160,000 clones, roughly four fifths of them seen just once; the ten biggest clones take up roughly 20%. Sequenced sample: peripheral blood. The receptors were gathered from a woman older than 75 with acute or convalescent COVID-19.

This clone was detected a few times. The V gene is TRBV28, the J gene TRBJ2-1, with D maybe TRBD1 (6 bases). The CDR3 extends over 15 amino acids. Looked up from germline, CDR1 is MDHEN and CDR2 is SYDVKM. V gave up 11 bases and J gave up 7 bases, with 24 bases separating them. The CDR3: CAGGTRAKRGNEQFF. The CDR3 DNA reads TGTGCCGGAGGAACCCGGGCAAAGAGGGGGAATGAGCAGTTCTTC.

The rearrangement uses TRBV14 and TRBJ2-1; TRBD2 matches 9 bases. CDR1 is SGHDN and CDR2 is FVKESK in the germline V gene. This CDR3 contains 16 residues. V shed 1 base, J shed 7 bases, and the junction held 8 bases outside the gene matches. CDR3 nucleotides: TGTGCCAGCAGCCAAGTAAGGCTAGCGGGAAGAAATGAGCAGTTCTTC. Its protein product is CASSQVRLAGRNEQFF. The complete variable domain, with remaining parts taken from reference TRBV14 and TRBJ2-1, reads EAGVTQFPSHSVIEKGQTVTLRCDPISGHDNLYWYRRVMGKEIKFLLHFVKESKQDESGMPNNRFLAERTGGTYSTLKVQPAELEDSGVYFCASSQVRLAGRNEQFFGPGTRLTVL.

This clone is judged medium-sized. Other DNA sequences in this sample translate to the same CDR3. The chain recombines TRBV7-2 with TRBJ2-7; D gene ambiguous. V dropped 1 base and J dropped 2 bases, with 9 bases sitting between them. The V gene's germline CDR1 is SGHTA and CDR2 FQGNSA. The CDR3 sequence is 14 residues long. CDR3: CASSLVARTYEQYF. CDR3 nucleotide sequence: TGTGCCAGCAGCTTAGTGGCGCGGACCTACGAGCAGTACTTC.

This sequence joins TRBV9 and TRBJ2-5; D might be TRBD1 (6 bases). Trimming cost V 3 bases and J 2 bases, with 14 bases left between them. CDR1 is SGDLS, CDR2 YYNGEE, per germline. The CDR3 has 15 amino acids. The CDR3 sequence is CASSGGDRPQETQYF. DNA for the CDR3: TGTGCCAGCAGCGGAGGAGACAGGCCTCAAGAGACCCAGTACTTC.

The V and J genes are TRBV10-3 and TRBJ2-3, with D perhaps matching TRBD2 (6 bases). Germline V lookup: CDR1 ENHRY, CDR2 SYGVKD. Trimming stripped 10 bases from V and 0 bases from J, with 11 bases between. The CDR3 spans 13 residues. The CDR3 spells CATGTSSTDTQYF. The CDR3 bases are TGTGCCACCGGGACTTCTAGCACAGATACGCAGTATTTT.

This chain connects TRBV7-2 to TRBJ2-7; 9 bases fit TRBD2. V shed 5 bases, J shed 6 bases, and the junction held 11 bases outside the gene matches. CDR3 size: 15 residues. Germline CDR1 reads SGHTA; CDR2 reads FQGNSA. CDR3 residues: CASSQTGLAGSEQYF. The CDR3 DNA follows: TGTGCCAGCAGCCAAACGGGGCTAGCGGGAAGCGAGCAGTACTTC. Drawing the rest from reference TRBV7-2 and TRBJ2-7, the complete variable domain is GAGVSQSPSNKVTEKGKDVELRCDPISGHTALYWYRQSLGQGLEFLIYFQGNSAPDKSGLPSDRFSAERTGGSVSTLTIQRTQQEDSAVYLCASSQTGLAGSEQYFGPGTRLTVT.

V usage is TRBV20-1 and J usage is TRBJ2-3, with TRBD2 matching 7 bases. The V gene's germline CDR1 is DFQATT and CDR2 SNEGSKA (reference sequence). The CDR3 runs to 15 residues. After removal of 3 bases from V and 2 bases from J, the junction contained 8 bases not matched to a gene. This CDR3 reads CSASTRERITDTQYF. The CDR3 DNA reads TGCAGTGCTAGTACGCGGGAGAGAATCACAGATACGCAGTATTTT.

The chain recombines TRBV12-3 or TRBV12-4 with TRBJ1-5; D is uncertain. Deletions cut 6 bases from V and 5 bases from J, with 11 bases between. This CDR3 region has 13 residues. The CDR3 sequence: CASSLEIHQPQHF. The CDR3 DNA reads as TGTGCCAGCAGCCTCGAGATCCATCAGCCCCAGCATTTT.

The chain links TRBV6-6 to TRBJ2-7; 7 bases match TRBD2. This CDR3 comprises 13 residues. Germline V gene data show CDR1 as MNHNY and CDR2 as SVGAGI (reference sequence). V shed 10 bases, J shed 5 bases, and the junction held 11 bases outside the gene matches. The CDR3 loop reads CATSPREGNEQYF. CDR3 nucleotide sequence: TGTGCCACGTCCCCCAGGGAGGGGAACGAGCAGTACTTC.

This clone has just one count. The chain is built from TRBV4-3 and TRBJ2-1; 7 bases match TRBD2. Trimming cost V 1 base and J 5 bases; bases outside gene matches: 17. The CDR3 has 19 amino acids. From germline, CDR1 is LGHNA and CDR2 YSLEER. CDR3 in DNA: TGCGCCAGCAGCCAAGGGGCCAGGGAGGGCCAGTTGAGTCACAATGAGCAGTTCTTC. Its translation is CASSQGAREGQLSHNEQFF.

Here the CDR3 DNA reads TGTGCCAGCAGCTTAGTAGGACAGCTTAATGAAAAACTGTTTTTT. Protein: CASSLVGQLNEKLFF. J is TRBJ1-4 and V is TRBV7-2; the D gene is possibly TRBD1 (6 bases). Trimming took off 1 base at V and 4 bases at J, with 10 bases between the two ends. Germline values: CDR1 SGHTA, CDR2 FQGNSA. CDR3 length: 15 residues.

This rearrangement joins TRBV15 to TRBJ1-2; TRBD1 is a possible D gene (5 bases). This CDR3 contains 15 residues. The V end was cut by 0 bases, the J end by 4 bases, with 12 bases between. CDR1 and CDR2 (germline): LNHNV, YYDKDF (reference sequence). The CDR3 sequence: CATSREGASSYGYTF. CDR3 sequence (DNA): TGTGCCACCAGCAGAGAAGGGGCATCTTCCTATGGCTACACCTTC. Together with reference TRBV15 and TRBJ1-2, the CDR3 gives the full variable domain: DAMVIQNPRYQVTQFGKPVTLSCSQTLNHNVMYWYQQKSSQAPKLLFHYYDKDFNNEADTPDNFQSRRPNTSFCFLDIRSPGLGDTAMYLCATSREGASSYGYTFGSGTRLTVV.

This clone occurred a few times. This chain links TRBV5-4 with TRBJ2-7; TRBD2 matches 8 bases. Germline V gene data show CDR1 as SGHNT and CDR2 as YYREEE (reference sequence). Losses at the gene ends were 3 bases for V and 6 bases for J; bases not matched to a gene: 5. The CDR3 runs to 13 residues. The CDR3 coding sequence is TGTGCCAGCAGCTCGGCTAGCGGGCGCGAGCAGTACTTC. The encoded protein is CASSSASGREQYF.

This clone was detected once. The chain recombines TRBV6-5 with TRBJ2-1; TRBD1 matches 7 bases. Germline lookup yields CDR1 MNHEY and CDR2 SVGAGI. Trimming removed 5 bases from V and 15 bases from J; junction bases left unmatched: 7. The CDR3 loop spans 11 amino acids. The CDR3 protein is CASSPGTDRFF. The CDR3 region has the DNA TGTGCCAGCAGTCCAGGGACAGATCGGTTCTTC.

The chain uses TRBV27 and TRBJ2-3; 7 bases agree with TRBD2. Per the germline V gene, CDR1 is MNHEY and CDR2 is SMNVEV (reference sequence). The junction had 3 bases not matched to a gene; V was cut back by 3 bases and J by 9 bases. This CDR3 region has 12 residues. This CDR3 is CASSFGGSTQYF. CDR3 sequence (DNA): TGTGCCAGCAGTTTTGGCGGGAGCACGCAGTATTTT.

This chain links TRBV18 with TRBJ2-7; D is perhaps TRBD2 (5 bases). Trimming removed 4 bases from V and 9 bases from J, with 16 bases in between. The CDR3 contains 13 residues. In germline, CDR1 is KGHSH, CDR2 LQKENI. DNA for the CDR3: TGTGCCAGCTCACTTGAGGGTCCGCTCGGGCAGTACTTC. Translating it yields CASSLEGPLGQYF.

CDR3 loop: CASSLSRNSPLHF. CDR3 DNA: TGCGCCAGCAGCTTGAGCAGGAATTCACCCCTCCACTTT. The chain has TRBV5-1 and TRBJ1-6; D is unresolved. The CDR3 is 13 residues long. Germline V CDR1 and CDR2: SGHRS, YFSETQ. V lost 1 base and J lost 7, with 6 bases in between. Looking up the rest from reference TRBV5-1 and TRBJ1-6 gives the full variable domain: KAGVTQTPRYLIKTRGQQVTLSCSPISGHRSVSWYQQTPGQGLQFLFEYFSETQRNKGNFPGRFSGRQFSNSRSEMNVSTLELGDSALYLCASSLSRNSPLHFGNGTRLTVT.

V usage is TRBV7-7 and J usage is TRBJ2-7; D call uncertain. The V end was cut by 1 base, the J end by 1 base, with 5 bases between. CDR3 length: 13 residues. Germline CDR1 reads SSHAT; CDR2 reads FNYEAQ (reference sequence). CDR3 sequence: CASSLGPSYEQYF. The CDR3 nucleotides read TGTGCCAGCAGCTTAGGGCCGTCCTACGAGCAGTACTTC.

The chain employs TRBV7-9 and TRBJ2-5, with D unclear. There are 13 residues in the CDR3. V was shortened by 4 bases and J by 1 base, with 7 bases between the two germline ends. From germline, CDR1 is SEHNR and CDR2 FQNEAQ (reference sequence). The DNA of the CDR3 is TGTGCCAGCAGCTCCTACCCCCAAGAGACCCAGTACTTC. Encoded protein: CASSSYPQETQYF.

The chain joins TRBV19 to TRBJ1-1, with no clear D. The CDR3 length is 14 residues. Germline lookup yields CDR1 LNHDA and CDR2 SQIVND (reference sequence). V was clipped by 9 bases and J by 4 bases, with 18 bases between them. Here the CDR3 DNA reads TGTGCCAGCGCCATGATTGAGGGTGGCACTGAAGCTTTCTTT. Amino acid sequence: CASAMIEGGTEAFF.

The gene calls are TRBV7-9 and TRBJ2-7; the match to TRBD2 covers 7 bases. The ends lost 6 bases at V and 2 bases at J; junction bases unmatched: 4. Germline CDR1 SEHNR, CDR2 FQNEAQ (reference sequence). The CDR3 is made up of 13 amino acids. For the CDR3, the DNA is TGTGCCAGCAGAGGGGAGGGCCCCTACGAGCAGTACTTC. It is translated as CASRGEGPYEQYF. Full variable domain (outside the CDR3, taken from reference TRBV7-9 and TRBJ2-7): DTGVSQNPRHKITKRGQNVTFRCDPISEHNRLYWYRQTLGQGPEFLTYFQNEAQLEKSRLLSDRFSAERPKGSFSTLEIQRTEQGDSAMYLCASRGEGPYEQYFGPGTRLTVT.

There are a few counts of this clone. This rearrangement joins TRBV7-2 to TRBJ1-2, with 8 bases aligning to TRBD1. The V segment lost 3 bases and the J segment 6 bases; nucleotides outside the gene matches: 12. This CDR3 contains 16 residues. The germline gives CDR1 SGHTA, CDR2 FQGNSA. The CDR3 region is CASSLIQGASSDGYTF. As DNA, the CDR3 is TGTGCCAGCAGCTTGATCCAGGGGGCCAGCTCTGATGGCTACACCTTC. Together with reference TRBV7-2 and TRBJ1-2, the CDR3 gives the full variable domain: GAGVSQSPSNKVTEKGKDVELRCDPISGHTALYWYRQSLGQGLEFLIYFQGNSAPDKSGLPSDRFSAERTGGSVSTLTIQRTQQEDSAVYLCASSLIQGASSDGYTFGSGTRLTVV.

CDR3 loop: CASTLFAGGGTGELFF. In DNA, the CDR3 is TGTGCCAGTACCCTTTTCGCAGGGGGTGGTACCGGGGAGCTGTTTTTT. V usage is TRBV19 and J usage is TRBJ2-2; 7 nucleotides align to TRBD1. V shed 7 bases and J 5 bases; nucleotides not matched to a gene: 13. The CDR3 contains 16 residues. The V gene's germline CDR1 is LNHDA and CDR2 SQIVND (reference sequence).

CDR3 sequence reads: CASSLLGPYEQYF. The CDR3 nucleotides are TGTGCCAGCAGCCTCCTTGGGCCCTACGAGCAGTACTTC. This chain connects TRBV14 to TRBJ2-7, with D unresolved. Germline V lookup: CDR1 SGHDN, CDR2 FVKESK. V was shortened by 4 bases and J by 2 bases, with 9 bases between the two germline ends. This CDR3 comprises 13 residues.

The chain combines TRBV9 with TRBJ2-1, with 9 bases aligning to TRBD1. The V segment lost 3 bases and the J segment 0 bases; nucleotides outside the gene matches: 4. CDR3 length: 16 residues. Germline CDR1 is SGDLS and CDR2 is YYNGEE. The CDR3 loop is CASSAGQGSSYNEQFF. In DNA, the CDR3 is TGTGCCAGCAGCGCCGGACAGGGGAGCTCCTACAATGAGCAGTTCTTC.

The chain combines TRBV20-1 with TRBJ1-4; D gene uncertain. V gave up 3 bases and J gave up 4 bases, with 15 bases separating them. The CDR3 is 15 amino acids. Germline V gene sequence: CDR1 DFQATT, CDR2 SNEGSKA (reference sequence). CDR3 in DNA: TGCAGTGCTAGTGACGAGCAGGCCCTTAATGAAAAACTGTTTTTT. This gives the protein CSASDEQALNEKLFF.

V and J are TRBV10-3 and TRBJ2-1; 13 positions match TRBD2. CDR1 ENHRY and CDR2 SYGVKD come from the germline V gene. This CDR3 comprises 15 residues. V was clipped by 4 bases and J by 3 bases; unmatched bases: 0. The CDR3 sequence: CAISGTSGSYNEQFF. The CDR3 DNA reads TGTGCCATCAGTGGGACTAGCGGGAGCTACAATGAGCAGTTCTTC.

This clone was seen only a few times. The chain recombines TRBV7-6 with TRBJ2-1; no definite D call. The V gene's germline CDR1 is SGHVS and CDR2 FNYEAQ. The CDR3 length is 15 residues. The ends were cut back, 4 bases at V and 2 bases at J, with 12 bases in the middle. The CDR3 is CASSSPHGTYNEQFF. The CDR3 bases are TGTGCCAGCAGCTCCCCCCATGGCACCTACAATGAGCAGTTCTTC.